A single sample is the source of the 18 T cell receptor beta chains below, sequenced in a study of OX40 agonist ivuxolimab in advanced cancers. Method: immunoSEQ multiplex PCR; TCRdb's copy keeps in-frame clones and lacks some. The data hold just under 65,000 clones, with under 95% observed a single time. Sequenced here: CD4+ or CD8+ T cells sorted from blood, sampled in a trial of the OX40 agonist ivuxolimab. The receptors were sampled from an adult with an advanced solid tumor such as melanoma, head and neck, liver or kidney cancer.

V gene TRBV5-4 combines with J gene TRBJ2-7; 9 nucleotides align to TRBD1. V was clipped by 4 bases and J by 3 bases; unmatched bases: 8. CDR3 length: 15 residues. Germline loops: CDR1 SGHNT, CDR2 YYREEE (reference sequence). Here the CDR3 reads CASSLAGQGYYEQYF. The DNA of the CDR3 is TGTGCCAGCAGCCTTGCTGGACAGGGGTACTACGAGCAGTACTTC.

With regard to this clone: Other DNA sequences within the sample encode an identical CDR3. J is TRBJ1-5 and V is TRBV11-2; D is undetermined. The V gene lost 1 base and the J gene lost 3 bases, with 19 bases spanning the gap. Looked up from germline, CDR1 is SGHAT and CDR2 is FQNNGV. The CDR3 has 18 residues. The CDR3 DNA reads as TGTGCCAGCAGCTTAGTGGTCCACGGCCAAGACCTCAATCAGCCCCAGCATTTT. Amino acids: CASSLVVHGQDLNQPQHF.

The V call is TRBV7-3, the J call TRBJ2-3; a possible D gene is TRBD2 (6 bases). Germline CDR1 and CDR2: SGHTA and FQGTGA. CDR3 size: 15 residues. The germline V and J ends were trimmed by 1 base and 0 bases, with 8 bases remaining between them. CDR3 coding DNA: TGTGCCAGCAGCTTAAGGGCGGGAAGCACAGATACGCAGTATTTT. Its translation is CASSLRAGSTDTQYF. The full variable domain, its missing parts supplied by reference TRBV7-3 and TRBJ2-3, is GAGVSQTPSNKVTEKGKYVELRCDPISGHTALYWYRQSLGQGPEFLIYFQGTGAADDSGLPNDRFFAVRPEGSVSTLKIQRTERGDSAVYLCASSLRAGSTDTQYFGPGTRLTVL.

The chain joins TRBV18 to TRBJ2-1; D might be TRBD1 (6 bases). V was pared by 6 bases and J by 5 bases, with 17 bases between. The germline V gene has CDR1 KGHSH and CDR2 LQKENI. This CDR3 region has 15 residues. The CDR3 nucleotides read TGTGCCAGCTCGCCCCAGGGGCTGGGGAACAATGAGCAGTTCTTC. Its translation is CASSPQGLGNNEQFF.

V and J are TRBV5-6 and TRBJ2-5, with 14 bases fitting TRBD2. The trim removed 0 bases at V and 5 bases at J, leaving 6 bases unmatched. The CDR3 consists of 17 residues. Germline V lookup: CDR1 SGHDT, CDR2 YYEEEE. CDR3 loop: CASSLGLAGGPGETQYF. CDR3 nucleotides: TGTGCCAGCAGCTTGGGACTAGCGGGAGGGCCAGGGGAGACCCAGTACTTC.

The chain links TRBV5-1 to TRBJ2-1, with 8 bases fitting TRBD1. With V trimmed by 0 bases and J by 9 bases, 8 bases remained unmatched. The CDR3 is 15 amino acids. Per germline, CDR1 SGHRS and CDR2 YFSETQ. The DNA for the CDR3 is TGCGCCAGCAGCTTGGACGGCAGGGGGCACTCTGAGCAGTTCTTC. It encodes CASSLDGRGHSEQFF.

This chain uses TRBV6-6 with TRBJ1-1; unclear D gene. The CDR3 loop spans 13 amino acids. The germline V and J ends were trimmed by 4 bases and 0 bases, with 6 bases remaining between them. Germline V lookup: CDR1 MNHNY, CDR2 SVGAGI (reference sequence). The DNA for the CDR3 is TGTGCCAGCAGTTCGGGAATGAACACTGAAGCTTTCTTT. It specifies CASSSGMNTEAFF.

The chain carries TRBV28 and TRBJ2-7, with a possible D match to TRBD1 (5 bases). The V and J ends lost 5 bases and 0 bases respectively, with 14 bases between them. CDR1 is MDHEN and CDR2 is SYDVKM in the germline V gene. The CDR3 spans 15 residues. The CDR3 nucleotides read TGTGCCAGCAGTCCGACCTGGACAAACTCCTACGAGCAGTACTTC. Amino acids: CASSPTWTNSYEQYF.

This chain joins TRBV10-3 and TRBJ1-4; D is unresolved. The CDR3 length is 14 residues. V dropped 6 bases and J dropped 8 bases, with 16 bases sitting between them. Germline-derived CDR1 and CDR2 are ENHRY and SYGVKD. CDR3 nucleotide sequence: TGTGCCATCAGAGAGGATACCGGGTTCGAAAAACTGTTTTTT. Its translation is CAIREDTGFEKLFF.

This clone is a singleton in its sample. The chain has TRBV28 and TRBJ2-7; D remains ambiguous. This CDR3 has 12 residues. V lost 5 bases and J lost 3, with 8 bases in between. The germline V gene encodes CDR1 MDHEN and CDR2 SYDVKM. Here the CDR3 DNA reads TGTGCCAGCAGTCTGGCCCTCTACGAGCAGTACTTC. This sequence encodes CASSLALYEQYF.

The CDR3 loop reads CASSGDPAGSNQPQHF. The CDR3 DNA reads TGTGCCAGCAGTGGGGACCCAGCAGGTAGCAATCAGCCCCAGCATTTT. The rearrangement uses TRBV6-1 and TRBJ1-5; TRBD1 is a possible D gene (5 bases). CDR1 is MNHNS and CDR2 is SASEGT in the germline V gene. V gave up 4 bases and J gave up 0 bases, with 13 bases separating them. The length of the CDR3 is 16 residues.

The chain is built from TRBV5-1 and TRBJ2-7; 9 bases map to TRBD1. This CDR3 is built from 15 residues. After removal of 5 bases from V and 6 bases from J, the junction contained 12 bases not matched to a gene. Looked up from germline, CDR1 is SGHRS and CDR2 is YFSETQ. CDR3 nucleotides: TGCGCCAGCAGGTTAACCGGGACAGGGCCTACCGAGCAGTACTTC. This codes for CASRLTGTGPTEQYF.

The DNA of the CDR3 is TGTGCCAGCACCGGGACAGGGGGCTCTGGGGCCAACGTCCTGACTTTC. It specifies CASTGTGGSGANVLTF. The chain links TRBV2 to TRBJ2-6; TRBD1 matches 11 bases. Looked up from germline, CDR1 is SNHLY and CDR2 is FYNNEI. Trimming cost V 7 bases and J 0 bases; bases outside gene matches: 2. This CDR3 contains 16 residues.

V gene TRBV4-1 combines with J gene TRBJ1-2; the match to TRBD1 covers 10 bases. V gave up 3 bases and J gave up 8 bases; unmatched junction bases: 12. Looked up from germline, CDR1 is MGHRA and CDR2 is YSYEKL. This CDR3 has 16 amino acids. CDR3 loop: CASSQGTGASSSGYTF. CDR3 sequence (DNA): TGCGCCAGCAGCCAGGGGACAGGGGCCAGCTCCTCCGGCTACACCTTC.

The chain carries TRBV5-6 and TRBJ2-1, with 7 positions matching TRBD2. The CDR3 sequence is 16 residues long. Germline V CDR1 and CDR2: SGHDT, YYEEEE. The ends lost 0 bases at V and 3 bases at J; junction bases unmatched: 6. The CDR3 protein is CASSLDSGLFYNEQFF. The CDR3 DNA reads TGTGCCAGCAGCTTGGATTCGGGACTATTCTACAATGAGCAGTTCTTC.

This chain uses TRBV9 with TRBJ2-1; D is ambiguous. Trimming took off 3 bases at V and 9 bases at J, with 16 bases between the two ends. This CDR3 is built from 14 residues. In germline, CDR1 is SGDLS, CDR2 YYNGEE. CDR3 in amino acids: CASSATNASPEQFF. DNA for the CDR3: TGTGCCAGCAGCGCAACGAATGCATCACCTGAGCAGTTCTTC.

V gene TRBV19 combines with J gene TRBJ2-7; the D is unclear. The CDR3 runs to 14 residues. The V gene's germline CDR1 is LNHDA and CDR2 SQIVND (reference sequence). Trimming took off 0 bases at V and 3 bases at J, with 9 bases between the two ends. In nucleotides, the CDR3 is TGTGCCAGTAGTATAGATTTACAGAGCTACGAGCAGTACTTC. As protein: CASSIDLQSYEQYF. Together with reference TRBV19 and TRBJ2-7, the CDR3 gives the full variable domain: DGGITQSPKYLFRKEGQNVTLSCEQNLNHDAMYWYRQDPGQGLRLIYYSQIVNDFQKGDIAEGYSVSREKKESFPLTVTSAQKNPTAFYLCASSIDLQSYEQYFGPGTRLTVT.

Here the CDR3 reads CASSPQVLNTEAFF. The CDR3 coding sequence is TGTGCCAGCTCACCACAGGTGTTGAACACTGAAGCTTTCTTT. V is TRBV18 and J is TRBJ1-1; D is uncertain. Germline loops: CDR1 KGHSH, CDR2 LQKENI. The CDR3 runs to 14 residues. Trimming took 1 base from V and 0 from J, leaving 6 bases between them.